What follows is one TCR beta chain and its context. What antigen it recognizes has not been identified. No much larger clone is present one base from it, and per-base qualities are unavailable. Library creation used the immunoSEQ multiplex PCR assay. In the source study's methods: A statistical classification framework was developed to diagnose cytomegalovirus status using the catalog of TCR beta chain sequences. TCRdb took this table from immuneACCESS and kept in-frame rearrangements with V and J called. Such tables lack part of the clones; where checked against another copy, unresolved V genes explain under half of the gap, and the rest is unexplained. Clone size and V and J calls were adopted from that table, with D and trimming inferred from the DNA. The sample table records about 200,000 clones; around nine tenths of these occur just once. Roughly 2% of the sample comes from the top ten. The data are from a study of cytomegalovirus exposure and HLA in healthy donors (dated by TCRdb to about 2017). Concerning the study at large: A later analysis indicated that the 90 to 150 validation repertoires were generated on the platform also employed for the 700 or so repertoires of the first cohort. To predict cytomegalovirus infection status, the study brought together high-throughput TCR immunosequencing, statistical association of individual TCRs with disease status, and machine learning. The aim of the study was to test whether cataloging public T cell receptors could identify signatures of past pathogen exposure. In addition to the first cohort of 666 subjects, a separate validation cohort of 120 different subjects was used.

The germline V gene yields SGHRS for CDR1 and YFSETQ for CDR2. Germline trimming: 4 bases from V, 6 bases from J; junction bases outside gene matches: 8. The cysteine opens and the phenylalanine closes a CDR3 of 14 amino acids. Here the CDR3 DNA is all that survives: 42 bases in frame from base 1. Donors formed part of the validation cohort, which comprised 120 subjects and was distinct from the first cohort of 666 subjects. General findings and caveats noted by the study authors: A total of 150 or so TCR beta chains were listed by the study as associated with cytomegalovirus. The validation cohort had no HLA typing available for a later analysis, so co-occurrence within that cohort was assessed over all 120 or so repertoires. In both the original and validation cohorts, the classifier was reported to diagnose cytomegalovirus status with high specificity and sensitivity. Three of the identified cytomegalovirus-associated TCR beta chains were confirmed in vitro to be specific for cytomegalovirus antigens. A later analysis found that TCRs clustered in the first cohort also tended to co-occur in the 120 validation repertoires, with more than 90% of cluster scores above 0. Most TCR sequences were seen in very few donors, while some public TCRs were found in many individuals. The authors suggested that the approach could potentially be extended to other disease states and immunological phenotypes.

This receptor was taken from a woman under 30 in good health and CMV-seropositive. This receptor chain uses TRBV5-1 and TRBJ2-3, with TRBD2 identical over 7 junction bases. Sequences were obtained from PBMCs. At the DNA level, the sequence is TGCGCCAGCAGCCCGGGGGGAGGGCGCGATACGCAGTATTTT. Translated, this is CASSPGGGRDTQYF.